The next 13 T cell receptor beta chains were all read from a single sample in a study of T cells in localized non-small cell lung cancer. Data came from immunoSEQ multiplex PCR; TCRdb stores just in-frame clones and leaves some out. The sample comprises about 11,000 clones, about 83% of which are singletons, and 22% rests with the top ten. Here the sequenced sample was peripheral blood, taken before any cancer treatment. Receptors originate from a male donor older than 55 with stage I lung adenocarcinoma.

This clone has only one observation. The V gene is TRBV19, the J gene TRBJ2-5; TRBD1 aligns across 7 bases. The CDR3 sequence is 14 residues long. Unmatched junction bases numbered 8, after V lost 5 bases and J lost 5 bases. Germline CDR1 reads LNHDA; CDR2 reads SQIVND (reference sequence). CDR3 nucleotide sequence: TGTGCCAGTAGTCCAGACAGGGCGACGGAGACCCAGTACTTC. Its translation: CASSPDRATETQYF.

The rearrangement uses TRBV5-6 and TRBJ2-7, with D possibly being TRBD1 (5 bases). This CDR3 is 15 amino acids long. CDR1 is SGHDT and CDR2 is YYEEEE in the germline V gene. The germline V and J ends were trimmed by 2 bases and 5 bases, with 17 bases remaining between them. The CDR3 DNA follows: TGTGCCAGCAGCTTTCCCACCGGACCCAGGGACGAGCAGTACTTC. Its protein product is CASSFPTGPRDEQYF.

The V gene is TRBV18, the J gene TRBJ1-1; TRBD1 aligns across 10 bases. V was clipped by 4 bases and J by 5 bases; unmatched bases: 7. The CDR3 has 15 amino acids. Germline assignment: CDR1 KGHSH and CDR2 LQKENI. CDR3 loop: CASSLSGDRGTEAFF. CDR3 nucleotides: TGTGCCAGCTCACTCTCGGGGGACAGGGGTACTGAAGCTTTCTTT.

This chain uses TRBV5-6 with TRBJ1-3; D gene ambiguous. CDR1 and CDR2 (germline): SGHDT, YYEEEE. This CDR3 spans 14 amino acids. With 5 bases removed from V and 4 bases from J, the gap between germline ends came to 13 bases. The CDR3 sequence: CASSRSLTGNTIYF. CDR3 nucleotide sequence: TGTGCCAGCAGTCGGAGCTTAACAGGAAACACCATATATTTT.

The chain carries TRBV2 and TRBJ1-4; 10 bases are a match to TRBD1. V trimming: 5 bases; J trimming: 8 bases; junction bases outside the gene matches: 8. The CDR3 length is 15 residues. CDR1 and CDR2 (germline): SNHLY, FYNNEI. The CDR3 DNA follows: TGTGCCAGCAGTCCTATCACGGGACAGGGGGAAAAACTGTTTTTT. The encoded protein is CASSPITGQGEKLFF.

This chain uses TRBV5-1 with TRBJ1-1; D uncertain. The ends were cut back, 0 bases at V and 0 bases at J, with 9 bases in the middle. Germline loops: CDR1 SGHRS, CDR2 YFSETQ. The CDR3 has 15 residues. Here the CDR3 reads CASSLEVGMNTEAFF. CDR3 in DNA: TGCGCCAGCAGCTTGGAGGTGGGGATGAACACTGAAGCTTTCTTT.

The chain employs TRBV6-6 and TRBJ2-7; TRBD2 might be the D (5 bases). The CDR3 runs to 14 residues. The V gene lost 6 bases and the J gene lost 3 bases, with 15 bases spanning the gap. From germline, CDR1 is MNHNY and CDR2 SVGAGI (reference sequence). CDR3 sequence: CASSREGGSYEQYF. CDR3 bases: TGTGCCAGCAGCCGGGAAGGAGGAAGCTACGAGCAGTACTTC.

The V gene is TRBV5-1, the J gene TRBJ2-4, with a possible D match to TRBD1 (7 bases). This CDR3 is built from 15 residues. V lost 3 bases and J lost 3, with 13 bases in between. Germline V gene sequence: CDR1 SGHRS, CDR2 YFSETQ. The CDR3, as DNA: TGCGCCAGCAGCTGGACAGGAGGGGGCAAAAACATTCAGTACTTC. This encodes CASSWTGGGKNIQYF.

This clone was found a few times. The J gene is TRBJ1-1, the V gene TRBV28, with D maybe TRBD1 (6 bases). The germline V gene encodes CDR1 MDHEN and CDR2 SYDVKM. The V gene lost 6 bases and the J gene lost 2 bases, with 10 bases spanning the gap. This CDR3 contains 13 residues. CDR3 sequence reads: CASRQGRNTEAFF. The CDR3 nucleotides are TGTGCCAGCAGACAGGGACGCAACACTGAAGCTTTCTTT. Full variable domain (outside the CDR3, taken from reference TRBV28 and TRBJ1-1): DVKVTQSSRYLVKRTGEKVFLECVQDMDHENMFWYRQDPGLGLRLIYFSYDVKMKEKGDIPEGYSVSREKKERFSLILESASTNQTSMYLCASRQGRNTEAFFGQGTRLTVV.

The chain joins TRBV5-1 to TRBJ2-3; D is unclear. The germline CDR1 and CDR2 sequences are SGHRS and YFSETQ. The CDR3 runs 14 residues. V lost 2 bases, J lost 3 bases, and 10 bases lay in between. CDR3 amino acids: CASSLGRLTDTQYF. CDR3 bases: TGCGCCAGCAGCTTAGGACGGCTGACAGATACGCAGTATTTT.

The J gene is TRBJ1-4, the V gene TRBV18, with no clear D. Germline loops: CDR1 KGHSH, CDR2 LQKENI. The V gene lost 7 bases and the J gene lost 3 bases, with 9 bases spanning the gap. The CDR3 has 13 amino acids. CDR3 DNA: TGTGCCAGCTACGGCGGAGCTAATGAAAAACTGTTTTTT. Translating it yields CASYGGANEKLFF.

This clone occurred a few times. The chain is built from TRBV6-6 and TRBJ1-2; D is unclear. The V end was cut by 6 bases, the J end by 4 bases, with 15 bases between. Germline CDR1 MNHNY, CDR2 SVGAGI (reference sequence). This CDR3 has 14 amino acids. Here the CDR3 DNA reads TGTGCCAGCAGCCTTCGTCCAAGAGCCTATGGCTACACCTTC. This encodes CASSLRPRAYGYTF.

The chain links TRBV2 to TRBJ1-3; tentative D call: TRBD1 (5 bases). Trimming cost V 2 bases and J 0 bases, with 11 bases left between them. CDR3 size: 16 residues. The germline CDR1 and CDR2 sequences are SNHLY and FYNNEI. This chain's CDR3 is CASSELGRGSGNTIYF. The CDR3 nucleotides read TGTGCCAGCAGTGAATTGGGACGGGGCTCTGGAAACACCATATATTTT.